This T cell receptor (beta chain) was sequenced in a study of T cells in women clearing cervical HPV infection. The assay was immunoSEQ multiplex PCR, and TCRdb's table has in-frame clones only and misses some. The sample data list roughly 30,000 clones. The V gene lost 5 bases and the J gene lost 0 bases, with 8 bases spanning the gap. Germline assignment: CDR1 SGHNT and CDR2 YENEEA. This CDR3 is built from 15 residues. Worth noting for this clone: From the germline J gene comes the end of the CDR3, since the read stops 3 residues before it.

The sequence came from a woman between 18 and 75 years old with a cervical HPV16 infection that either progressed to CIN3+ or cleared (not recorded which). The sample comprised blood buffy coat. The chain combines TRBV11-3 with TRBJ2-6; D gene ambiguous. CDR3 DNA (partial): TGTGCCAGCAGCGAGGTCTCCTCTGGGGCCAACGTC. It is translated as CASSEVSSGANV. The full CDR3 protein is CASSEVSSGANVLTF.